Listed below are T cell receptor beta chains from one sample, sequenced in a study of T cells in localized non-small cell lung cancer. Measured with immunoSEQ multiplex PCR; TCRdb has only the in-frame clones, and not every one. The sample carries under 5,500 clones, about 34% recorded once. The sequenced sample was lung tumor tissue, obtained before any cancer treatment. The origin of the receptors is a woman aged 35-75 years with stage II squamous cell lung carcinoma. Each CDR3 is given with its conserved first and last residue. D genes are given only for firm matches. Size tells how often a clone was seen (once, few, many) or the class of an expanded clone, and some rows leave it out.

v_call	j_call	clone_size	d_call	cdr3_nt	cdr3_aa
TRBV19	TRBJ1-1	.	.	TGTGCCAGTACTACTACTGGGTGGGCAACGACTGAAGCTTTCTTT	CASTTTGWATTEAFF
TRBV11-3	TRBJ2-7	.	TRBD1	TGTGCCAGCAGCTGGTTGACAGGGGCCTACGAGCAGTACTTC	CASSWLTGAYEQYF
TRBV11-3	TRBJ1-5	.	.	TGTGCCAGCAGCTTGGGGGGGCTGGTCGTTCAGCCCCAGCATTTT	CASSLGGLVVQPQHF
TRBV18	TRBJ2-3	.	.	TGTGCCAGCTCACGAGGGTTCGAGAGCACAGATACGCAGTATTTT	CASSRGFESTDTQYF
TRBV5-1	TRBJ1-2	.	TRBD1	TGCGCCAGCAGACCCGGACAGGGACAGGGGGGCTACACCTTC	CASRPGQGQGGYTF
TRBV18	TRBJ2-3	few	.	TGTGCCAGCTCACCAAGGGGTCACGACAGATTCTCAGATACGCAGTATTTT	CASSPRGHDRFSDTQYF
TRBV6-8	TRBJ1-3	few	.	TGTGCCAGCAGTTTGGGCGGCTCTGGAAACACCATATATTTT	CASSLGGSGNTIYF
TRBV5-1	TRBJ1-1	.	.	TGCGCCAGCAGCTTAGACGCACAGAGTGCTGAAGCTTTCTTT	CASSLDAQSAEAFF
TRBV28	TRBJ1-5	.	.	TGTGCCAGCAGTTTGCAGGGGCGTCCCCGGGAGCCCCAGCATTTT	CASSLQGRPREPQHF
TRBV11-3	TRBJ1-1	medium-sized	TRBD1	TGTGCCAGCAGCTTGGCCTCAGGGGGCTTGGATGAAGCTTTCTTT	CASSLASGGLDEAFF
TRBV28	TRBJ2-1	.	TRBD2	TGTGCCAGCGGCCTGCGGGGGTCGGGTGAGCAGTTCTTC	CASGLRGSGEQFF
TRBV6-8	TRBJ1-4	medium-sized	TRBD1	TGTGCCAGCGCCGCCGGCCTTCGACAGGGGGCGGTTGGTAATGAAAAACTGTTTTTT	CASAAGLRQGAVGNEKLFF
TRBV9	TRBJ1-2	few	TRBD1	TGTGCCGGCGGCACGGGACAGACTAACTATGGCTACACCTTC	CAGGTGQTNYGYTF
TRBV6-8	TRBJ1-5	few	TRBD1	TGTGCCAGCAGCCACGGGACAGGGGTTAGCAATCAGCCCCAGCATTTT	CASSHGTGVSNQPQHF
TRBV30	TRBJ2-2	.	TRBD2	TGTGCCTGGAGTCCGACTAGCGGGAGAGTTGTCTTAATGAGCGGGGAGCTGTTTTTT	CAWSPTSGRVVLMSGELFF
TRBV28	TRBJ1-5	.	TRBD1	TGTGCCAACGCTCCCGGGACAGGACACAATCAGCCCCAGCATTTT	CANAPGTGHNQPQHF
TRBV30	TRBJ2-5	.	.	TGTGCCTGGAGTGGGGGGGACTCGGACTCCTGGGAGTGGGAGACCCAGTACTTC	CAWSGGDSDSWEWETQYF
TRBV6-8	TRBJ2-1	.	TRBD2	TGTGCCAGCGAGATGACTAGCGACTACAATGAGCAGTTCTTC	CASEMTSDYNEQFF
TRBV10-2	TRBJ2-1	.	TRBD2	TGCGCCAGCCTCGGGACTAGCGGGAGGATAAATGAGCAGTTCTTC	CASLGTSGRINEQFF
TRBV7-6	TRBJ2-1	.	.	TGTGCCAGCAGCTTACAGGCTCAGGCCTACAATGAGCAGTTCTTC	CASSLQAQAYNEQFF
TRBV28	TRBJ2-1	.	.	TGTGCCAGCAGAACCCGAGGGGGTCCCATGTGGGATGAGCAGTTCTTC	CASRTRGGPMWDEQFF
TRBV30	TRBJ2-7	.	TRBD2	TGTGCCTGGAGTACACTAGCGGTTAGCTCCTACGAGCAGTACTTC	CAWSTLAVSSYEQYF
TRBV25-1	TRBJ1-1	.	TRBD1	TGTGCCAGCATGGGGACAGGGAACACTGAAGCTTTCTTT	CASMGTGNTEAFF
TRBV19	TRBJ2-6	few	.	TGTGCCAGTAGCACAGGAGGCTCTGGGGCCAACGTCCTGACTTTC	CASSTGGSGANVLTF
TRBV6-8	TRBJ1-1	medium-sized	.	TGTGCCAGCAGTTACGCCACGTCAACTGAAGCTTTCTTT	CASSYATSTEAFF
TRBV30	TRBJ2-6	.	.	TGTGCCTGGAGTGGGTATAGCTCTGGGGCCAACGTCCTGACTTTC	CAWSGYSSGANVLTF
TRBV11-3	TRBJ2-1	few	TRBD2	TGTGCCAGCAGGCAGGACGGGACTAGTAATGAGCAGTTCTTC	CASRQDGTSNEQFF
TRBV28	TRBJ1-5	.	.	TGTGCCAGCAGTTTAGACCCCAATCAGCCCCAGCATTTT	CASSLDPNQPQHF
TRBV11-3	TRBJ1-3	few	TRBD1	TGTGCCAGCAGCCCCGGACAGGGCCTCGCTGGAAACACCATATATTTT	CASSPGQGLAGNTIYF
TRBV5-1	TRBJ2-1	.	TRBD2	TGCGCCAGCAGCTTGTCTAGCGGGAGGGGGTACAATGAGCAGTTCTTC	CASSLSSGRGYNEQFF
TRBV30	TRBJ2-3	.	TRBD2	TGTGCCTGGAGAGGAGGACTAGCATCAGATACGCAGTATTTT	CAWRGGLASDTQYF
TRBV28	TRBJ1-1	medium-sized	TRBD1	TGTGCCAGCAGACCTCCAACAGGGGGCTTTGAAGCTTTCTTT	CASRPPTGGFEAFF
TRBV7-5	TRBJ2-7	once	.	TGTGCCAGCAGCTTCTCCGTGGGACCCCGCTACGAGCAGTACTTC	CASSFSVGPRYEQYF
TRBV6-8	TRBJ2-5	few	TRBD2	TGTGCCAGCACCCCCGACCCGAAAATAGCGGGAGGAGGGGAGACCCAGTACTTC	CASTPDPKIAGGGETQYF
TRBV30	TRBJ1-2	.	TRBD1	TGTGCCTGGAGTGTACAGGGGTCGGTTGGCTACACCTTC	CAWSVQGSVGYTF
TRBV11-3	TRBJ2-1	.	TRBD2	TGTGCCAGCAGCCAACGAGCGGGAGGGATGGGGAATGAGCAGTTCTTC	CASSQRAGGMGNEQFF
TRBV11-3	TRBJ2-2	.	.	TGTGCCAGCAGCTTGGGATTCGACACCGGGGAGCTGTTTTTT	CASSLGFDTGELFF
TRBV13	TRBJ2-3	.	TRBD1	TGTGCCAGCAGCTTAGGACAGGGGGCAAGCACAGATACGCAGTATTTT	CASSLGQGASTDTQYF
TRBV2	TRBJ1-1	.	TRBD1	TGTGCCCTAGCAGTGACGGGAATTGGGACAGGGAACACTGAAGCTTTCTTT	CALAVTGIGTGNTEAFF
TRBV6-8	TRBJ1-1	.	.	TGTGCCAGTAGGGGCGCTTGGAACACTGAAGCTTTCTTT	CASRGAWNTEAFF
TRBV10-3	TRBJ1-3	.	.	TGTGCCATCAGTGAGGAAGCGCGAAACACCATATATTTT	CAISEEARNTIYF